Listed here are 29 T cell receptor beta chains from one sample, sequenced in a study of blood T cell repertoires in COVID-19. Assay used: immunoSEQ multiplex PCR; TCRdb lists only in-frame clones, some missing. The sample consists of some 260,000 clones, roughly 82% of them appearing once. The source material was peripheral blood. The receptors originated from an elderly woman with active or convalescent COVID-19.

The rearrangement uses TRBV19 and TRBJ2-1; 8 positions agree with TRBD2. The junction had 3 bases not matched to a gene; V was cut back by 5 bases and J by 3 bases. Germline V gene data show CDR1 as LNHDA and CDR2 as SQIVND (reference sequence). CDR3 length: 14 amino acids. The CDR3 region is CASSAGGDYNEQFF. CDR3 nucleotides: TGTGCCAGTAGTGCGGGAGGTGACTACAATGAGCAGTTCTTC.

The rearrangement uses TRBV5-1 and TRBJ2-3; 11 nucleotides agree with TRBD2. The CDR3 has 16 amino acids. The V gene end was trimmed by 2 bases and the J gene end by 5 bases; junction bases not matched to a gene: 7. The germline V gene has CDR1 SGHRS and CDR2 YFSETQ. CDR3 bases: TGCGCCAGCAGCTTACCACTAGCGGGAGTGATAGATACGCAGTATTTT. It codes for CASSLPLAGVIDTQYF. Drawing the rest from reference TRBV5-1 and TRBJ2-3, the complete variable domain is KAGVTQTPRYLIKTRGQQVTLSCSPISGHRSVSWYQQTPGQGLQFLFEYFSETQRNKGNFPGRFSGRQFSNSRSEMNVSTLELGDSALYLCASSLPLAGVIDTQYFGPGTRLTVL.

The CDR3 DNA reads as TGTGCCAGCAGCCTCGGGGGACCGCAAGATACGCAGTATTTT. Protein sequence: CASSLGGPQDTQYF. The chain employs TRBV3-1 (or the pseudogene TRBV3-2) and TRBJ2-3; D perhaps matches TRBD2 (6 bases). In germline, CDR1 is LGHDT, CDR2 YNNKEL (reference sequence). V lost 4 bases and J lost 5, with 13 bases in between. The CDR3 consists of 14 residues.

This clone was observed once. The rearrangement links TRBV7-9 to TRBJ2-1, with 10 nucleotides matching TRBD2. J lost 8 bases, V lost 0 bases, and 7 bases had no gene match. Looked up from germline, CDR1 is SEHNR and CDR2 is FQNEAQ (reference sequence). This CDR3 has 16 amino acids. CDR3 bases: TGTGCCAGCAGCTTAGCGCGGGCTAGCGGGAGCCATGAGCAGTTCTTC. The encoded protein is CASSLARASGSHEQFF.

This clone showed up just a few times. The chain has TRBV5-1 and TRBJ1-4, with a tentative D call TRBD1 (5 bases). Trimming removed 1 base at V and 6 bases at J, with 10 bases between. Per germline, CDR1 SGHRS and CDR2 YFSETQ. The CDR3 consists of 14 residues. In DNA form, the CDR3 reads TGCGCCAGCAGCTTGAAGGGGCAGGATGAAAAACTGTTTTTT. It yields the protein CASSLKGQDEKLFF. Full variable domain (rest looked up from reference TRBV5-1 and TRBJ1-4): KAGVTQTPRYLIKTRGQQVTLSCSPISGHRSVSWYQQTPGQGLQFLFEYFSETQRNKGNFPGRFSGRQFSNSRSEMNVSTLELGDSALYLCASSLKGQDEKLFFGSGTQLSVL.

The chain couples TRBV6-5 to TRBJ1-6; D is possibly TRBD1 (6 bases). The V end lost 7 bases, the J end lost 9 bases, and 16 bases lay between the germline ends. The V gene's germline CDR1 is MNHEY and CDR2 SVGAGI. The CDR3 covers 14 residues. DNA for the CDR3: TGTGCCAGCACCGCTGCAGGGGAAGGTTCACCCCTCCACTTT. Translating gives CASTAAGEGSPLHF.

The gene calls are TRBV3-1 (or the pseudogene TRBV3-2) and TRBJ2-1; 8 bases are shared with TRBD2. With V trimmed by 0 bases and J by 0 bases, 4 bases remained unmatched. This CDR3 spans 17 amino acids. Per germline, CDR1 LGHDT and CDR2 YNNKEL (reference sequence). CDR3 loop: CASSQDPAGGSYNEQFF. CDR3 bases: TGTGCCAGCAGCCAAGATCCGGCGGGGGGCTCCTACAATGAGCAGTTCTTC.

The chain joins TRBV6-5 to TRBJ1-1, with TRBD1 identical over 9 bases. Looked up from germline, CDR1 is MNHEY and CDR2 is SVGAGI. The CDR3 extends over 15 amino acids. J lost 7 bases, V lost 0 bases, and 6 bases had no gene match. DNA for the CDR3: TGTGCCAGCAGTTACTCTACAGGGGGCAGGTTTGAAGCTTTCTTT. It is translated as CASSYSTGGRFEAFF.

This clone has more than one count but fewer than ten. This sequence joins TRBV6-1 and TRBJ1-5; 7 nucleotides agree with TRBD1. The V gene's germline CDR1 is MNHNS and CDR2 SASEGT. The CDR3 extends over 17 amino acids. Trimming removed 0 bases from V and 2 bases from J; junction bases left unmatched: 7. CDR3 region: CASSEAYRGSGNQPQHF. The CDR3 DNA sequence: TGTGCCAGCAGTGAAGCGTACAGGGGTTCTGGCAATCAGCCCCAGCATTTT.

The chain has TRBV7-6 and TRBJ1-2; D unresolved. The CDR3 spans 15 residues. CDR1 and CDR2 from the germline V gene are SGHVS and FNYEAQ. Trimming removed 5 bases from V and 0 bases from J, with 13 bases in between. This CDR3 reads CASSLGGISNYGYTF. Written as DNA, the CDR3 is TGTGCCAGCAGCCTAGGAGGGATCTCTAACTATGGCTACACCTTC.

This clone was seen only once. The chain links TRBV6-6 to TRBJ2-2; tentatively, D is TRBD2 (6 bases). The CDR3 length is 16 residues. With 0 bases removed from V and 5 bases from J, the gap between germline ends came to 13 bases. Germline CDR1 is MNHNY and CDR2 is SVGAGI (reference sequence). CDR3 bases: TGTGCCAGCAGTTACTCACCGGACTACGCAACCGGGGAGCTGTTTTTT. Amino acids: CASSYSPDYATGELFF.

This clone was recorded once. This chain joins TRBV7-9 and TRBJ2-3, with D maybe TRBD2 (6 bases). The CDR3 is 15 amino acids. With 5 bases removed from V and 5 bases from J, the gap between germline ends came to 17 bases. Germline V gene sequence: CDR1 SEHNR, CDR2 FQNEAQ (reference sequence). As DNA, the CDR3 is TGTGCCAGCAGCCACGGCGGGGCATCAGGAGATACGCAGTATTTT. Translating gives CASSHGGASGDTQYF.

The chain combines TRBV2 with TRBJ1-5; 9 nucleotides align to TRBD1. The CDR3 runs 15 residues. V trimming: 8 bases; J trimming: 4 bases; junction bases outside the gene matches: 9. The germline V gene has CDR1 SNHLY and CDR2 FYNNEI. This chain's CDR3 is CASRTGTGSNQPQHF. The DNA for the CDR3 is TGTGCCAGCCGTACCGGGACAGGGAGTAATCAGCCCCAGCATTTT.

This chain links TRBV5-1 with TRBJ2-1; D is ambiguous. Germline V gene sequence: CDR1 SGHRS, CDR2 YFSETQ. The CDR3 is 17 amino acids. Trimming removed 0 bases from V and 1 base from J, with 14 bases in between. The CDR3 protein is CASSLVADSRSYNEQFF. CDR3 nucleotide sequence: TGCGCCAGCAGCTTGGTGGCGGATTCTAGATCCTACAATGAGCAGTTCTTC.

In DNA form, the CDR3 reads TGTGCCAGCAGTTCTACCTTAGGGACTAGCGGGAGTTTGTACGAGCAGTACTTC. Translation: CASSSTLGTSGSLYEQYF. The chain combines TRBV28 with TRBJ2-7, with 14 bases aligning to TRBD2. The CDR3 sequence is 18 residues long. V lost 4 bases to trimming and J lost 4 bases; unmatched junction nucleotides: 12. Germline values: CDR1 MDHEN, CDR2 SYDVKM. Variable domain in full (rest from reference TRBV28 and TRBJ2-7): DVKVTQSSRYLVKRTGEKVFLECVQDMDHENMFWYRQDPGLGLRLIYFSYDVKMKEKGDIPEGYSVSREKKERFSLILESASTNQTSMYLCASSSTLGTSGSLYEQYFGPGTRLTVT.

This clone appeared once. This rearrangement joins TRBV6-2 or TRBV6-3 to TRBJ2-2, with a possible D match to TRBD1 (5 bases). The germline gives CDR1 MNHEY, CDR2 SVGEGT. V dropped 4 bases and J dropped 2 bases, with 11 bases sitting between them. This CDR3 comprises 15 residues. The CDR3 loop is CASSSGALNTGELFF. The CDR3 bases are TGTGCCAGCAGTTCTGGGGCGCTAAACACCGGGGAGCTGTTTTTT.

The V gene is TRBV7-2, the J gene TRBJ2-7, with D perhaps TRBD1 (5 bases). Between the trimmed V and J ends, which lost 5 bases and 1 base, there was a span of 15 bases. CDR3 length equals 15 residues. Germline CDR1 SGHTA, CDR2 FQGNSA. This chain's CDR3 is CASSPSWGNSYEQYF. CDR3 nucleotide sequence: TGTGCCAGCAGCCCATCGTGGGGCAATTCCTACGAGCAGTACTTC.

Only a few counts were recorded for this clone. The V and J genes are TRBV6-1 and TRBJ2-7, with D hard to call. CDR1 is MNHNS, CDR2 SASEGT, per germline. Trimming left V 0 bases short and J 2 bases short, with 5 bases between. The CDR3 is 13 amino acids. This CDR3 is CASSEAVAYEQYF. In nucleotides, the CDR3 is TGTGCCAGCAGTGAAGCCGTAGCCTACGAGCAGTACTTC.

V gene TRBV3-1 (or the pseudogene TRBV3-2) combines with J gene TRBJ1-5; unclear D gene. Germline-derived CDR1 and CDR2 are LGHDT and YNNKEL (reference sequence). V gave up 0 bases and J gave up 4 bases, with 4 bases separating them. The CDR3 runs to 13 residues. The CDR3 spells CASSQDPNQPQHF. As DNA, the CDR3 is TGTGCCAGCAGCCAAGATCCGAATCAGCCCCAGCATTTT.

V gene TRBV6-6 combines with J gene TRBJ2-3, with 10 positions matching TRBD2. The CDR3 sequence is 14 residues long. Germline values: CDR1 MNHNY, CDR2 SVGAGI (reference sequence). V was clipped by 2 bases and J by 5 bases; unmatched bases: 1. DNA for the CDR3: TGTGCCAGCAGTTACGGACTAGCGGTAGATACGCAGTATTTT. Its translation: CASSYGLAVDTQYF.

This clone has only one observation. The chain recombines TRBV30 with TRBJ1-1; D call uncertain. Looked up from germline, CDR1 is GTSNPN and CDR2 is SVGIG (reference sequence). This CDR3 has 12 amino acids. Trimming cost V 4 bases and J 7 bases, with 13 bases left between them. The CDR3 DNA reads TGTGCCTGGAACCTACCCGGGGTTGAAGCTTTCTTT. It encodes CAWNLPGVEAFF.

The chain couples TRBV28 to TRBJ2-3; TRBD2 aligns across 13 bases. Germline CDR1 reads MDHEN; CDR2 reads SYDVKM. The junction had 7 bases not matched to a gene; V was cut back by 10 bases and J by 6 bases. This CDR3 spans 14 amino acids. In DNA form, the CDR3 reads TGTGCCACAGGACTAGCGGGAGTAGTGGATACGCAGTATTTT. This translates into CATGLAGVVDTQYF.

This clone was seen only a few times. The gene calls are TRBV19 and TRBJ2-2; possible D gene TRBD1, 5 bases. Trimming pared 7 bases from V and 4 bases from J, leaving 16 bases between. The CDR3 is 15 amino acids. Germline-derived CDR1 and CDR2 are LNHDA and SQIVND (reference sequence). The CDR3 loop is CASTSWTSPTGELFF. DNA of the CDR3: TGTGCCAGTACCTCATGGACATCACCCACCGGGGAGCTGTTTTTT.

The chain employs TRBV5-1 and TRBJ2-7; 8 nucleotides match TRBD1. This CDR3 contains 14 residues. From germline, CDR1 is SGHRS and CDR2 YFSETQ. The V gene end was trimmed by 0 bases and the J gene end by 2 bases; junction bases not matched to a gene: 1. The CDR3 coding sequence is TGCGCCAGCAGCTTGGAACAGGGGGCCTACGAGCAGTACTTC. Protein product: CASSLEQGAYEQYF.

A few counts support this clone. CDR3: CASSPTTGGRFMVRYEQYF. The DNA of the CDR3 is TGTGCCAGCAGCCCAACGACAGGGGGAAGGTTTATGGTACGATACGAGCAGTACTTC. This sequence joins TRBV7-9 and TRBJ2-7, with TRBD1 matching over 9 bases. V shed 5 bases, J shed 4 bases, and the junction held 21 bases outside the gene matches. CDR1 is SEHNR, CDR2 FQNEAQ, per germline (reference sequence). The CDR3 extends over 19 amino acids.

The rearrangement uses TRBV2 and TRBJ2-1; weak D call: TRBD2 (5 bases). This CDR3 spans 15 amino acids. CDR1 is SNHLY and CDR2 is FYNNEI in the germline V gene. The V gene lost 7 bases and the J gene lost 4 bases, with 17 bases spanning the gap. The CDR3 spells CASTSRVGKYNEQFF. The CDR3 nucleotides read TGTGCCAGCACCTCGCGGGTCGGGAAATACAATGAGCAGTTCTTC.

The rearrangement uses TRBV2 and TRBJ2-5; 13 bases fit TRBD2. Germline assignment: CDR1 SNHLY and CDR2 FYNNEI. CDR3 size: 18 residues. Trimming took 6 bases from V and 3 from J; bases not matched to a gene: 13. This CDR3 reads CASSERLAGGDRKETQYF. The CDR3 bases are TGTGCCAGCAGCGAAAGACTAGCGGGAGGTGATAGGAAAGAGACCCAGTACTTC.

The chain recombines TRBV28 with TRBJ2-3, with TRBD2 matching over 7 bases. The length of the CDR3 is 18 residues. Germline V gene data show CDR1 as MDHEN and CDR2 as SYDVKM. V lost 1 base to trimming and J lost 0 bases; unmatched junction nucleotides: 10. The DNA for the CDR3 is TGTGCCAGCAGTTTATCTGGGCGGGGGATATCTAGCACAGATACGCAGTATTTT. Amino acid sequence: CASSLSGRGISSTDTQYF.

This clone was recorded a few times. The chain couples TRBV10-1 to TRBJ1-1; TRBD1 matches at 8 bases. The CDR3 is made up of 14 amino acids. V lost 7 bases to trimming and J lost 11 bases; unmatched junction nucleotides: 15. The germline V gene encodes CDR1 WNHNN and CDR2 SYGVQD (reference sequence). The CDR3 region has the DNA TGCGCCAGCACCCCGGGACAGGCGCCCGGGAGGGCTTTCTTT. Translating gives CASTPGQAPGRAFF.